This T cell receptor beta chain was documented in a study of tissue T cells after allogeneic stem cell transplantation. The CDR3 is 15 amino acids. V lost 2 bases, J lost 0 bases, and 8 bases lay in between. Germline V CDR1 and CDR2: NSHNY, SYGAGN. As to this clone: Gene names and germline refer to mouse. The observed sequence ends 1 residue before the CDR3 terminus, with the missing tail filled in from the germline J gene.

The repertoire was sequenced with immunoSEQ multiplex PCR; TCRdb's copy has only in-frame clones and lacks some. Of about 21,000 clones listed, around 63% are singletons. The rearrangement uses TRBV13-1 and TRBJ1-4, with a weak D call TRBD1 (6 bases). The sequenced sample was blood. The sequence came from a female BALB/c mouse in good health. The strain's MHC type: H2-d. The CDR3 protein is CASSDGQISNERLFF. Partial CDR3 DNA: TGTGCCAGCAGTGACGGACAGATTTCCAACGAAAGATTATTT. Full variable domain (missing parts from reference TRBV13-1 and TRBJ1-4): EAAVTQSPRNKVTVTGGNVTLSCRQTNSHNYMYWYRQDTGHGLRLIHYSYGAGNLRIGDVPDGYKATRTTQEDFFLLLELASPSQTSLYFCASSDGQISNERLFFGHGTKLSVL.